Described below is a single T cell receptor beta chain sequence and its context. What it binds is unknown. The data were obtained in a study of cytomegalovirus exposure and HLA in healthy donors. This CDR3 contains 13 residues. Germline-derived CDR1 and CDR2 are SGHRS and YFSETQ. The V end lost 0 bases, the J end lost 6 bases, and 9 bases lay between the germline ends. Study-wide points: Cytomegalovirus status was reportedly diagnosed by the classifier with high specificity and sensitivity. Cytomegalovirus association was assigned to approximately 160 TCR beta chains.

Here immunoSEQ multiplex PCR was the method, and the copy in TCRdb shows in-frame clones only, minus some. The sample has under 65,000 clones, roughly 96% seen once. This sequence was found in a woman between 18 and 30 years old in good health and CMV-seropositive. V usage is TRBV5-1 and J usage is TRBJ1-1; D is uncertain. The specimen sequenced was PBMCs. The CDR3 sequence: CASSLVGYSEAFF. CDR3 nucleotides: TGCGCCAGCAGCTTGGTCGGGTACTCTGAAGCTTTCTTT.